These 18 T cell receptor beta chains came from one sample sequenced in a study of blood T cell repertoires in COVID-19 (dated by TCRdb to about 2020). The method was the immunoSEQ multiplex PCR assay. TCRdb re-hosts the immuneACCESS table, in-frame sequences only. Its copies lack some clones; in the studies checked, an unresolved V gene accounts for under half of them, and the cause for the rest is not known. The sample profile shows some 240,000 clones; roughly 88% of them were found once. The ten top clones hold about 9.7% of the sample. Sample: peripheral blood. Every receptor here comes from a man aged 45 to 65 with active or convalescent COVID-19.

The rearrangement links TRBV7-3 to TRBJ2-1, with 9 bases identical to TRBD2. V was pared by 4 bases and J by 4 bases, with 8 bases of the junction left unmatched. CDR3 size: 16 residues. Germline V gene data show CDR1 as SGHTA and CDR2 as FQGTGA. DNA of the CDR3: TGTGCCAGCAGCTCAGGTCGGGGACTAGCTTACAATGAGCAGTTCTTC. Translation: CASSSGRGLAYNEQFF.

This rearrangement joins TRBV9 to TRBJ2-3; 9 bases match TRBD2. CDR3 length: 15 amino acids. Per germline, CDR1 SGDLS and CDR2 YYNGEE. J gave up 1 base and V 4 bases, and 4 bases lay outside the gene matches. The CDR3 nucleotides are TGTGCCAGCAGCTTAAGGACTAGCGGCACAGATACGCAGTATTTT. Its protein is CASSLRTSGTDTQYF.

This chain connects TRBV4-1 to TRBJ1-1, with TRBD1 identical over 8 bases. The J segment lost 1 base and the V segment lost 3 bases, leaving 4 bases of the junction unmatched. Germline CDR1 MGHRA, CDR2 YSYEKL. CDR3 length equals 15 residues. The chain's CDR3 is CASSQDRVSNTEAFF. The DNA for the CDR3 is TGCGCCAGCAGCCAGGACAGGGTTTCGAACACTGAAGCTTTCTTT.

The genes are TRBV5-1 and TRBJ2-4; D possibly corresponds to TRBD2 (5 bases). CDR1 is SGHRS, CDR2 YFSETQ, per germline. Trimming left V 4 bases short and J 2 bases short, with 22 bases between. CDR3 size: 18 residues. The CDR3 bases are TGCGCCAGCAGCCCAACCGTCTTGTGGGAGAGGACCAAAAACATTCAGTACTTC. It is translated as CASSPTVLWERTKNIQYF.

This chain connects TRBV4-3 to TRBJ2-7, with 7 bases that match TRBD1. The CDR3 loop spans 14 amino acids. V lost 3 bases, J lost 0 bases, and 2 bases stayed unmatched. The V gene's germline CDR1 is LGHNA and CDR2 YSLEER. DNA of the CDR3: TGCGCCAGCAGCCACCGACAGGGCTCCTACGAGCAGTACTTC. Translated: CASSHRQGSYEQYF.

The chain links TRBV4-1 to TRBJ1-5; D is perhaps TRBD1 (6 bases). CDR3 size: 15 residues. Germline V gene data show CDR1 as MGHRA and CDR2 as YSYEKL. V shed 0 bases and J shed 2 bases, with 8 bases lying between them. The CDR3 loop reads CASSQDGGRNQPQHF. The DNA of the CDR3 is TGCGCCAGCAGCCAAGACGGGGGGCGCAATCAGCCCCAGCATTTT.

This clone showed up just once. V gene TRBV3-1 (or the pseudogene TRBV3-2) combines with J gene TRBJ1-4, with D possibly being TRBD1 (5 bases). CDR3 length: 15 residues. CDR1 and CDR2 from the germline V gene are LGHDT and YNNKEL (reference sequence). V was clipped by 8 bases and J by 8 bases, with 21 bases between them. The CDR3 region has the DNA TGTGCCAGCGCAGCGGGGGTCGGGGATGGGGAAAAACTGTTTTTT. This translates into CASAAGVGDGEKLFF.

V usage is TRBV19 and J usage is TRBJ1-4, with 8 bases identical to TRBD1. V trimming: 4 bases; J trimming: 8 bases; junction bases outside the gene matches: 6. This CDR3 spans 14 amino acids. Germline CDR1 is LNHDA and CDR2 is SQIVND (reference sequence). Here the CDR3 reads CASSTQGGGEKLFF. The CDR3 DNA follows: TGTGCCAGTAGTACACAGGGGGGCGGAGAAAAACTGTTTTTT.

CDR3 sequence: CASSSSTSENTGELFF. Here the CDR3 DNA reads TGTGCCAGCAGTTCCTCGACTAGCGAGAACACCGGGGAGCTGTTTTTT. The chain links TRBV28 to TRBJ2-2; 8 bases map to TRBD2. Trimming removed 4 bases from V and 1 base from J; junction bases left unmatched: 5. The CDR3 length is 16 residues. Per the germline V gene, CDR1 is MDHEN and CDR2 is SYDVKM.

In this sample, this clone turned up a few times. This chain links TRBV6-2 or TRBV6-3 with TRBJ2-3; possible D gene TRBD2, 7 bases. The ends were cut back, 0 bases at V and 1 base at J, with 11 bases in the middle. Germline V gene data show CDR1 as MNHEY and CDR2 as SVGEGT. The CDR3 spans 16 residues. For the CDR3, the DNA is TGTGCCAGCAGTTACTCGATAGGGGGGGGCACAGATACGCAGTATTTT. Residues: CASSYSIGGGTDTQYF.

This chain connects TRBV24-1 to TRBJ2-2; D may be TRBD1 (6 bases). There are 13 residues in the CDR3. Trimming took 0 bases from V and 9 from J, leaving 7 bases between them. Germline lookup yields CDR1 KGHDR and CDR2 SFDVKD. The CDR3 here is CATSDLRGRELFF. The CDR3 DNA is TGTGCCACCAGTGATTTGAGGGGGAGGGAGCTGTTTTTT.

The chain carries TRBV5-1 and TRBJ2-5; 9 nucleotides align to TRBD2. Unmatched junction bases numbered 12, after V lost 3 bases and J lost 6 bases. There are 16 residues in the CDR3. CDR1 is SGHRS, CDR2 YFSETQ, per germline. CDR3 sequence: CASSSLGGGAGKTQYF. The CDR3 DNA reads TGCGCCAGCAGCTCCCTCGGCGGGGGGGCCGGCAAGACCCAGTACTTC.

The V call is TRBV21-1, the J call TRBJ2-7; whether TRBD1, the table's D call, matches the DNA was not checked. TRBV21-1 is designated a pseudogene. This CDR3 contains 13 residues. In DNA, the CDR3 is TGTGCCAGCAGCGAACAGGGTGGCCACGAGCAGTACTTC. As protein: CASSEQGGHEQYF.

The rearrangement uses TRBV24-1 and TRBJ1-5; D is unresolved. Trimming pared 2 bases from V and 3 bases from J, leaving 7 bases between. CDR3 length equals 14 residues. Germline CDR1 and CDR2: KGHDR and SFDVKD. In DNA form, the CDR3 reads TGTGCCACCAGTGATTACAGAAACAATCAGCCCCAGCATTTT. This codes for CATSDYRNNQPQHF.

The rearrangement joins TRBV18 to TRBJ2-2; 12 bases agree with TRBD2. CDR1 is KGHSH, CDR2 LQKENI, per germline. With 2 bases clipped from V and 0 bases from J, the junction kept 7 bases outside the gene matches. The CDR3 sequence is 19 residues long. For the CDR3, the DNA is TGTGCCAGCTCACCAATGGTACTAGCGGGAGGACCGAACACCGGGGAGCTGTTTTTT. Translated, it gives CASSPMVLAGGPNTGELFF.

The chain couples TRBV7-9 to TRBJ2-7, with D tentatively TRBD1 (6 bases). V lost 2 bases to trimming and J lost 2 bases, with 7 bases between them. This CDR3 comprises 13 residues. Germline CDR1 reads SEHNR; CDR2 reads FQNEAQ (reference sequence). The CDR3 loop is CASSLPGAYEQYF. As DNA, the CDR3 is TGTGCCAGCAGCTTACCAGGGGCCTACGAGCAGTACTTC.

The chain links TRBV5-8 to TRBJ2-1; TRBD1 matches 9 bases. The CDR3 has 15 residues. Germline CDR1 reads SGHTS; CDR2 reads YDEGEE. Trimming at V came to 4 bases and at J to 2 bases, leaving 4 bases not matched to a gene. For the CDR3, the DNA is TGTGCCAGCAGCATGGACAGGGGAACCTACAATGAGCAGTTCTTC. Protein product: CASSMDRGTYNEQFF.

This chain uses TRBV5-1 with TRBJ2-1; perhaps TRBD1 as D (6 bases). CDR1 is SGHRS and CDR2 is YFSETQ in the germline V gene. With 0 bases removed from V and 10 bases from J, the gap between germline ends came to 23 bases. The CDR3 is made up of 17 amino acids. Here the CDR3 DNA reads TGCGCCAGCAGCTTGGCCGGACAGTTGGCAATTTCAAAGGAGCAGTTCTTC. As protein: CASSLAGQLAISKEQFF.